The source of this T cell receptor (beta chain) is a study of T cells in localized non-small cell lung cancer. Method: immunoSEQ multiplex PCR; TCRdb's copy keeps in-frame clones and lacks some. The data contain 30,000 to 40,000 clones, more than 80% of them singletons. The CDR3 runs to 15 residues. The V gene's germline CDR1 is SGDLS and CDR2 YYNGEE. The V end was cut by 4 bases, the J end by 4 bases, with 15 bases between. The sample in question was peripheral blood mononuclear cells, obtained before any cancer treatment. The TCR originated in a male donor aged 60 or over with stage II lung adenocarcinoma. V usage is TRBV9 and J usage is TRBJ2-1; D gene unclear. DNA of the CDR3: TGTGCCAGCAGCCCTAGGGTCCAGTCATACAATGAGCAGTTCTTC. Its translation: CASSPRVQSYNEQFF.